This T cell receptor beta chain was sequenced in a study of lymphopenia after photon versus proton radiotherapy. Points from the study as a whole: Proton therapy kept repertoires fairly stable, unlike photons, which gained effector/memory cells. Post-nadir diversity loss with photons came from oligoclonal expansion, particularly CD8+ Temra cells. Post-nadir TCR diversity decline inversely tracked overall survival among those who died.

Germline assignment: CDR1 MDHEN and CDR2 SYDVKM. This CDR3 has 15 residues. The V and J ends lost 1 base and 5 bases, in that order; junction bases with no gene match: 4. This clone was recorded only once. Its antigen is still unknown. The assay was immunoSEQ multiplex PCR, and TCRdb's table has in-frame clones only and misses some. The profile shows approximately 31,000 clones, approximately 84% of them singletons. V is TRBV28 and J is TRBJ2-5, with 10 bases that match TRBD1. Sequences were derived from peripheral blood, sampled from a patient treated with proton-based radiotherapy. The TCR sequence derives from a woman in her 70s with pancreatic cancer. The CDR3 loop reads CASSLSGTGDETQYF. The CDR3 coding sequence is TGTGCCAGCAGTTTATCTGGGACAGGGGACGAGACCCAGTACTTC.